These T cell receptor beta chains were read from a single sample in a study of cytomegalovirus exposure and HLA in healthy donors. The method was immunoSEQ multiplex PCR; TCRdb's version includes in-frame clones alone and lacks a portion of them. Among 150,000 to 200,000 clones listed, 65% to 90% were seen once. Material for sequencing was PBMCs. The source of these receptors is a man aged 40-50 years in good health and CMV-seropositive. Each CDR3 is given with its conserved first and last residue. A D gene is named only where the DNA matches it firmly. A row's size may be missing; if present it is once, few, many or a size class.

clone_size: .
v_call: TRBV27
d_call: TRBD1
j_call: TRBJ1-1
cdr3_nt: TGTGCCAGCAGTTTACAGGGGGCCGGGGCTTCGAACACTGAAGCTTTCTTT
cdr3_aa: CASSLQGAGASNTEAFF

clone_size: .
v_call: TRBV10-3
d_call: .
j_call: TRBJ2-7
cdr3_nt: TGTGCCATCAGTGACGGCGCGAGGGAAGTCTACGAGCAGTACTTC
cdr3_aa: CAISDGAREVYEQYF

clone_size: .
v_call: TRBV7-2
d_call: .
j_call: TRBJ1-2
cdr3_nt: TGTGCCAGCAGCTTAGGGAGGAACTATGGCTACACCTTC
cdr3_aa: CASSLGRNYGYTF

clone_size: .
v_call: TRBV4-3
d_call: .
j_call: TRBJ1-1
cdr3_nt: TGCGCCAGCAGCCAATTAGGGACAACGAACACTGAAGCTTTCTTT
cdr3_aa: CASSQLGTTNTEAFF

clone_size: .
v_call: TRBV4-1
d_call: .
j_call: TRBJ2-7
cdr3_nt: TGCGCCAGCAGCCAAGATCAGGGGTCAAGCATTCACGACGAGCAGTACTTC
cdr3_aa: CASSQDQGSSIHDEQYF

clone_size: .
v_call: TRBV9
d_call: TRBD1
j_call: TRBJ1-2
cdr3_nt: TGTGCCAGCAGCCCTACGGACAGGCCGCTCGGTGGCTACACCTTC
cdr3_aa: CASSPTDRPLGGYTF

clone_size: .
v_call: TRBV28
d_call: TRBD1
j_call: TRBJ2-7
cdr3_nt: TGTGCCAGCAGCAAAGACAACAGGGGAACCTACGAGCAGTACTTC
cdr3_aa: CASSKDNRGTYEQYF

clone_size: once
v_call: TRBV27
d_call: .
j_call: TRBJ2-7
cdr3_nt: TGTGCCAGCAGTTCTGTCCAGGGGCTGTACGAGCAGTACTTC
cdr3_aa: CASSSVQGLYEQYF

clone_size: .
v_call: TRBV5-1
d_call: TRBD1
j_call: TRBJ2-7
cdr3_nt: TGCGCCAGCGCAGGGGGCGCGGAAACCTACGAGCAGTACTTC
cdr3_aa: CASAGGAETYEQYF

clone_size: .
v_call: TRBV27
d_call: .
j_call: TRBJ2-1
cdr3_nt: TGTGCCAGCAGTTTAAGTGGTCTAGCGACCTACAATGAGCAGTTCTTC
cdr3_aa: CASSLSGLATYNEQFF

clone_size: .
v_call: TRBV7-6
d_call: .
j_call: TRBJ2-5
cdr3_nt: TGTGCCAGCAGCCGGACAGCTGGGGAGACCCAGTACTTC
cdr3_aa: CASSRTAGETQYF

clone_size: .
v_call: TRBV10-3
d_call: TRBD1
j_call: TRBJ2-2
cdr3_nt: TGTGCCATCGGGGAACAGGGGCGCACCGGGGAGCTGTTTTTT
cdr3_aa: CAIGEQGRTGELFF

clone_size: .
v_call: TRBV7-2
d_call: .
j_call: TRBJ1-5
cdr3_nt: TGTGCCAGCAGCCCGCCATTCGGGCCCCAGCATTTT
cdr3_aa: CASSPPFGPQHF

clone_size: .
v_call: TRBV6-1
d_call: .
j_call: TRBJ1-5
cdr3_nt: TGTGCCAGCAGTGAAGCGGCAGGGATATATCGGCCCCAGCATTTT
cdr3_aa: CASSEAAGIYRPQHF

clone_size: .
v_call: TRBV7-2
d_call: TRBD1
j_call: TRBJ1-5
cdr3_nt: TGTGCCAGCAGCTTAGTCCCTGGACAGGGGAGGCAGCCCCAGCATTTT
cdr3_aa: CASSLVPGQGRQPQHF

clone_size: .
v_call: TRBV30
d_call: TRBD1
j_call: TRBJ1-6
cdr3_nt: TGTGCCTGGAGACAGGGGTCGAGCTCCTATAATTCACCCCTCCACTTT
cdr3_aa: CAWRQGSSSYNSPLHF

clone_size: .
v_call: TRBV28
d_call: TRBD1
j_call: TRBJ1-4
cdr3_nt: TGTGCCAGCAGAAAATCCGGGACAGGAAATGAAAAACTGTTTTTT
cdr3_aa: CASRKSGTGNEKLFF

clone_size: once
v_call: TRBV5-4
d_call: TRBD1
j_call: TRBJ2-5
cdr3_nt: TGTGCCAGCAGGCAACCGGGACAGGGGAAGGAGACCCAGTACTTC
cdr3_aa: CASRQPGQGKETQYF

clone_size: .
v_call: TRBV11-3
d_call: TRBD1
j_call: TRBJ1-5
cdr3_nt: TGTGCCAGCAGCCGGACAGGGGGCGGCAATCAGCCCCAGCATTTT
cdr3_aa: CASSRTGGGNQPQHF

clone_size: few
v_call: TRBV11-2
d_call: TRBD1
j_call: TRBJ1-2
cdr3_nt: TGTGCCAGCAGCACTATGGGGACAGGGTTCGGCTACACCTTC
cdr3_aa: CASSTMGTGFGYTF

clone_size: .
v_call: TRBV29-1
d_call: .
j_call: TRBJ2-7
cdr3_nt: TGCAGCGCAGACCAGGGGAAGGAGCAGTACTTC
cdr3_aa: CSADQGKEQYF

clone_size: few
v_call: TRBV9
d_call: TRBD2
j_call: TRBJ2-1
cdr3_nt: TGTGCCAGCAGCGTTTCCGGGACTACCAACAATGAGCAGTTCTTC
cdr3_aa: CASSVSGTTNNEQFF

clone_size: .
v_call: TRBV30
d_call: .
j_call: TRBJ2-3
cdr3_nt: TGTGCCTGGAGTGGAGGGACGGGGGACACAGATACGCAGTATTTT
cdr3_aa: CAWSGGTGDTDTQYF

clone_size: .
v_call: TRBV19
d_call: TRBD1
j_call: TRBJ1-2
cdr3_nt: TGTGCCAGTAGAGAACAGGGGTACTATGGCTACACCTTC
cdr3_aa: CASREQGYYGYTF